The clone carrying this T cell receptor beta chain occurred many times. Its cognate antigen is unknown. The data were obtained in a study of Graves' ophthalmopathy and Graves' hyperthyroidism. Study-wide results and caveats: Prediction of ophthalmopathy progression reached about 71% sensitivity and roughly 72% specificity. Thyroid clonotypes that were expanded above 0.001 frequency mostly also appeared in blood.

Ophthalmopathy in the donors was of moderate-to-severe activity, with CAS ≥3, NOSPECS ≥4 and duration under 3 months. Orbital computed tomography, together with clinical symptoms, serum thyroxine, TRAb and thyroid ultrasound, was used for diagnosis. Amplification of the TCR beta CDR3 regions used RNA transcripts (as template). Following a first-round RT-PCR that used HTBI primers, a second-round multiplex PCR was carried out. TCRdb reprocessed the multiplex PCR reads via MiXCR and lists one record per CDR3 protein. The repertoire consists of about half a million distinct CDR3 sequences, with approximately 15% occurring once and the leading ten covering over 7.5%. Looked up from germline, CDR1 is KGHSH and CDR2 is LQKENI. The ends were cut back, 4 bases at V and 2 bases at J, with 15 bases in the middle. The CDR3 sequence is 16 residues long.

The V call is TRBV18, the J call TRBJ1-5; D is perhaps TRBD1 (6 bases). The sequenced material came from blood. This receptor was obtained from a woman aged 25-40 years with Graves' ophthalmopathy. CDR3 protein: CASSLRGGSGNQPQHF. The DNA for the CDR3 is TGTGCCAGCTCACTCAGAGGGGGGTCGGGCAATCAGCCCCAGCATTTT.